Below are 5 T cell receptor beta chains sequenced from a single sample in a study of OX40 agonist ivuxolimab in advanced cancers. The protocol was immunoSEQ multiplex PCR, while the TCRdb copy is restricted to in-frame clones and leaves out a portion. Among about 34,000 clones listed, 80% to 85% were seen once. The starting material was CD4+ or CD8+ T cells sorted from blood, obtained in a trial of the OX40 agonist ivuxolimab. All receptors derive from an adult with an advanced solid tumor such as melanoma, head and neck, liver or kidney cancer.

The rearrangement links TRBV7-3 to TRBJ2-3, with a weak D call TRBD2 (7 bases). V lost 5 bases to trimming and J lost 4 bases, with 13 bases between them. The CDR3 is 14 amino acids. The germline CDR1 and CDR2 sequences are SGHTA and FQGTGA. CDR3 in amino acids: CASSREGDADTQYF. The CDR3 coding sequence is TGTGCCAGCAGCAGGGAGGGGGACGCAGATACGCAGTATTTT.

The J gene is TRBJ1-1, the V gene TRBV6-5; no definite D call. Trimming took 6 bases from V and 1 from J, leaving 9 bases between them. The germline gives CDR1 MNHEY, CDR2 SVGAGI. The CDR3 is 13 residues long. The CDR3 loop is CASRRPGNTEAFF. The CDR3 DNA sequence: TGTGCCAGCAGGAGGCCAGGGAACACTGAAGCTTTCTTT.

V and J are TRBV5-1 and TRBJ2-3; 7 bases are shared with TRBD1. J was trimmed by 3 bases and V by 5 bases; bases with no gene match: 9. The germline V gene has CDR1 SGHRS and CDR2 YFSETQ. The CDR3 is made up of 15 amino acids. The CDR3 DNA sequence: TGCGCCAGCAGACCTCCGGGACAGCCAACAGATACGCAGTATTTT. Residues: CASRPPGQPTDTQYF.

The CDR3 loop is CASSLFPSHQPQHF. CDR3 bases: TGCGCCAGCAGCTTGTTCCCCAGCCATCAGCCCCAGCATTTT. The rearrangement uses TRBV5-1 and TRBJ1-5; D remains unclear. The CDR3 totals 14 residues. Trimming took 1 base from V and 5 from J, leaving 10 bases between them. Looked up from germline, CDR1 is SGHRS and CDR2 is YFSETQ.

The rearrangement uses TRBV28 and TRBJ2-7, with TRBD1 matching 7 bases. CDR3 size: 15 residues. The V and J ends lost 6 bases and 3 bases, in that order; junction bases with no gene match: 11. Germline assignment: CDR1 MDHEN and CDR2 SYDVKM. The CDR3 nucleotides are TGTGCCAGCAGGGGACAGAAAACAGGGTTCTACGAGCAGTACTTC. Amino acid sequence: CASRGQKTGFYEQYF.